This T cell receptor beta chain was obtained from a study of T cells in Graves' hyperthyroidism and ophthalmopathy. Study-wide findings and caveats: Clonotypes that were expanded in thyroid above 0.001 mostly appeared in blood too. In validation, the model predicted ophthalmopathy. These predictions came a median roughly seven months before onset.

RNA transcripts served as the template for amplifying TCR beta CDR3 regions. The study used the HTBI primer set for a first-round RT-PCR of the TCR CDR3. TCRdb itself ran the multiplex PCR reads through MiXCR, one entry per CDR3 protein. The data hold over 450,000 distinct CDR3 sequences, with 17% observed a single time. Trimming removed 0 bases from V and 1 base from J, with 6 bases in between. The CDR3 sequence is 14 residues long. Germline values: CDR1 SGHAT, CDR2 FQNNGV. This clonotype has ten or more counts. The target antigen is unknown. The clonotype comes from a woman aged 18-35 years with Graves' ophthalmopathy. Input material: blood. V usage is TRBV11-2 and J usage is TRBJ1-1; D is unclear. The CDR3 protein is CASSLDLRNTEAFF. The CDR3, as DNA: TGTGCCAGCAGCTTAGATCTGCGGAACACTGAAGCTTTCTTT. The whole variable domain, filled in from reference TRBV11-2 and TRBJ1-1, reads EAGVAQSPRYKIIEKRQSVAFWCNPISGHATLYWYQQILGQGPKLLIQFQNNGVVDDSQLPKDRFSAERLKGVDSTLKIQPAKLEDSAVYLCASSLDLRNTEAFFGQGTRLTVV.